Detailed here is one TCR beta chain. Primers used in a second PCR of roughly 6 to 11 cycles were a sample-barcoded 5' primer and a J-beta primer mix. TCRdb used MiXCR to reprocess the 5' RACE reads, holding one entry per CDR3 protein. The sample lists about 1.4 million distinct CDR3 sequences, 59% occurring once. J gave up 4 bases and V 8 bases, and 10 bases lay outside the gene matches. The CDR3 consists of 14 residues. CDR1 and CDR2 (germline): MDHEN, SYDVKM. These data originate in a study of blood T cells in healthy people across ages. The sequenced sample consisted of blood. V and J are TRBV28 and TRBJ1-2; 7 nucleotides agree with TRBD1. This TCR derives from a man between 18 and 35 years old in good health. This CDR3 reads CASLLHGDSYGYTF. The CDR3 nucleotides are TGTGCCAGCCTCCTACACGGGGACAGCTATGGCTACACCTTC.